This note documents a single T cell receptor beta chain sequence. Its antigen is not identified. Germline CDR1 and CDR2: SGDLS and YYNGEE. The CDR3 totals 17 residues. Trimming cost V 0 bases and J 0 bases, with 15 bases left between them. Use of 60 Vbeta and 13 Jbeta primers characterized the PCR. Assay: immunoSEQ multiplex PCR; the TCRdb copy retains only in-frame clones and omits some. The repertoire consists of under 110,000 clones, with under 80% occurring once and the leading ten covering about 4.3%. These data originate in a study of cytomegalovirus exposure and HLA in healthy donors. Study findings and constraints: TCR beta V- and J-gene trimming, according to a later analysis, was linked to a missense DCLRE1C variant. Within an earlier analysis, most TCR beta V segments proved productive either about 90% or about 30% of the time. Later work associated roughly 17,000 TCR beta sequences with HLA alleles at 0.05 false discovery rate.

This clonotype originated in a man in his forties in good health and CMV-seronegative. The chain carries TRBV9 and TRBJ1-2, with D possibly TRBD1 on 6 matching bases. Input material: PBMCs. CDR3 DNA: TGTGCCAGCAGCGTAGACGCAGGGGCCCCCTCTAACTATGGCTACACCTTC. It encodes CASSVDAGAPSNYGYTF.